This T cell receptor (beta chain) derives from a study of control samples from healthy donors and cancer patients. V shed 0 bases and J shed 5 bases, with 14 bases lying between them. In germline, CDR1 is MGHRA, CDR2 YSYEKL. CDR3 length: 16 residues. Repertoires were generated with immunoSEQ multiplex PCR, while TCRdb's copy carries only in-frame clones and drops some. The sample includes about 98,000 clones, about four fifths of them seen just once. The TCR comes from a man aged 55 to 70 in good health. This chain links TRBV4-1 with TRBJ2-1; the D gene is possibly TRBD1 (6 bases). The sample comprised blood. The CDR3: CASSQEGKGVNNEQFF. The CDR3 DNA reads TGCGCCAGCAGCCAAGAGGGTAAGGGGGTTAACAATGAGCAGTTCTTC.